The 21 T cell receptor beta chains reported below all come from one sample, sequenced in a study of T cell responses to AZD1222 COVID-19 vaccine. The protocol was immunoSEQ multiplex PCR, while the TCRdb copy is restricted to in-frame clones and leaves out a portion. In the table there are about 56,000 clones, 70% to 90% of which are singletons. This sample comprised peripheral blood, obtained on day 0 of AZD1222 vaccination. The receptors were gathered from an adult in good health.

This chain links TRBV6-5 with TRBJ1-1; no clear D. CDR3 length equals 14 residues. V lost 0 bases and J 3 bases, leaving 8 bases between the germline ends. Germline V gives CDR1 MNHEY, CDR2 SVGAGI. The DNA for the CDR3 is TGTGCCAGCAGTTACTCGGCAGGTTACACTGAAGCTTTCTTT. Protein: CASSYSAGYTEAFF.

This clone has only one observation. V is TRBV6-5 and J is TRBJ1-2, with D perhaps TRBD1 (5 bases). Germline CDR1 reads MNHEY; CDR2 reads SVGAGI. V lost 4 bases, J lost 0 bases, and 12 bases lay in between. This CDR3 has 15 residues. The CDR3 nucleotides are TGTGCCAGCAGTTCCGACAGACGTTCTAACTATGGCTACACCTTC. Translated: CASSSDRRSNYGYTF.

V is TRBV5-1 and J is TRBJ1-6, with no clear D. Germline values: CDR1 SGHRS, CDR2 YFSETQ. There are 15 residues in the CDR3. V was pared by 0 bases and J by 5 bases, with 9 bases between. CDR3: CASSLDQVHNSPLHF. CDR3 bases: TGCGCCAGCAGCTTGGATCAGGTCCATAATTCACCCCTCCACTTT. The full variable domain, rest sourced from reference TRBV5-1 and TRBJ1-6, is KAGVTQTPRYLIKTRGQQVTLSCSPISGHRSVSWYQQTPGQGLQFLFEYFSETQRNKGNFPGRFSGRQFSNSRSEMNVSTLELGDSALYLCASSLDQVHNSPLHFGNGTRLTVT.

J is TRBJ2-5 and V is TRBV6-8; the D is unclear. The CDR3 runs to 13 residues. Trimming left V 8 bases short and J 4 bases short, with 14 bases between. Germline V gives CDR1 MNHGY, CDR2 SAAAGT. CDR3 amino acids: CASWMRSSETQYF. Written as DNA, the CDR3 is TGTGCCAGCTGGATGCGGAGCTCAGAGACCCAGTACTTC.

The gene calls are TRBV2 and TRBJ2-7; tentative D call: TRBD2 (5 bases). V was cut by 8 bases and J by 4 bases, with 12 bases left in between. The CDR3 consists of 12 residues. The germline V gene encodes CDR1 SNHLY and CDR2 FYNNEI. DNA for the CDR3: TGTGCCAGCGGCGAAGAGGGATACGAGCAGTACTTC. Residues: CASGEEGYEQYF. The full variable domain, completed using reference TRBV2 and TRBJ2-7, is EPEVTQTPSHQVTQMGQEVILRCVPISNHLYFYWYRQILGQKVEFLVSFYNNEISEKSEIFDDQFSVERPDGSNFTLKIRSTKLEDSAMYFCASGEEGYEQYFGPGTRLTVT.

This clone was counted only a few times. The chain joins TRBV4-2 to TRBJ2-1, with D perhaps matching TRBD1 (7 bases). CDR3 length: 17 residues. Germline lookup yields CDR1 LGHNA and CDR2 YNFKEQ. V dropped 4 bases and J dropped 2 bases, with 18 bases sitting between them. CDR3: CASSLNRQGGPYNEQFF. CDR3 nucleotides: TGTGCCAGCAGCCTGAACAGACAGGGAGGTCCCTACAATGAGCAGTTCTTC.

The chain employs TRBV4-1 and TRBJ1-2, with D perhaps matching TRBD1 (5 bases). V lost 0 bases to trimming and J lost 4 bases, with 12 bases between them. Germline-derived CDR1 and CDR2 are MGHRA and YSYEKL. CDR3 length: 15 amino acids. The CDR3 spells CASSQDAGAAYGYTF. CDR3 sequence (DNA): TGCGCCAGCAGCCAAGATGCTGGGGCCGCCTATGGCTACACCTTC.

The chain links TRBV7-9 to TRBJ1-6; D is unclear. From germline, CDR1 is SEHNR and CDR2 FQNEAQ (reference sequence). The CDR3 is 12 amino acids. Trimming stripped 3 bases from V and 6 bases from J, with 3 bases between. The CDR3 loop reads CASSLFNSPLHF. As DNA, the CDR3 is TGTGCCAGCAGCTTGTTTAATTCACCCCTCCACTTT.

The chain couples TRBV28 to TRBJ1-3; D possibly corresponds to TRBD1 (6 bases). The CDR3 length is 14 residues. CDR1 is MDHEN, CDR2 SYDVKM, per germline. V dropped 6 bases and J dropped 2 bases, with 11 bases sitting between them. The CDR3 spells CASRDSGPGNTIYF. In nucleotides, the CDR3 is TGTGCCAGCAGGGACAGTGGACCTGGAAACACCATATATTTT.

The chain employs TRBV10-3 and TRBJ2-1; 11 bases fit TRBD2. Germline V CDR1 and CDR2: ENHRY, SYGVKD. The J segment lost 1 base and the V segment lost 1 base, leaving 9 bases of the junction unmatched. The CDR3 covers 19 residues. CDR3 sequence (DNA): TGTGCCATCAGTGAGTACCGCGGGACTAGCGGAATTTCCTACAATGAGCAGTTCTTC. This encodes CAISEYRGTSGISYNEQFF.

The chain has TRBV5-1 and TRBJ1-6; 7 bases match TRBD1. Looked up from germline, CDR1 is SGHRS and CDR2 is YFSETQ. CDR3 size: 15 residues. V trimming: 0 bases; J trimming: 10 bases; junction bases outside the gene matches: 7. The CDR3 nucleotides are TGCGCCAGCAGCTTGGGCGCAGGGGGAAACTCACCCCTCCACTTT. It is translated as CASSLGAGGNSPLHF. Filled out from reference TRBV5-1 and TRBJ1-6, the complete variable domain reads KAGVTQTPRYLIKTRGQQVTLSCSPISGHRSVSWYQQTPGQGLQFLFEYFSETQRNKGNFPGRFSGRQFSNSRSEMNVSTLELGDSALYLCASSLGAGGNSPLHFGNGTRLTVT.

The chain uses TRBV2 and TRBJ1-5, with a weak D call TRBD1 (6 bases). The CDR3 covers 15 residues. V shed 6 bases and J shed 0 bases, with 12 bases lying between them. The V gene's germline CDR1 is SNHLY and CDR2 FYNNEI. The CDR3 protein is CASSSTGGSNQPQHF. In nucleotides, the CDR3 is TGTGCCAGCAGCTCGACAGGAGGTAGCAATCAGCCCCAGCATTTT.

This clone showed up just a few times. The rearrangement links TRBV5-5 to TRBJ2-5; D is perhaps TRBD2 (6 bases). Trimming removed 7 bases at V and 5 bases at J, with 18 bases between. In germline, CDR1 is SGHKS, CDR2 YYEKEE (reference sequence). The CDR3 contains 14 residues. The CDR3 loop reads CASGGNERRETQYF. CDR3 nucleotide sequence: TGTGCCAGCGGGGGGAATGAAAGGAGGGAGACCCAGTACTTC. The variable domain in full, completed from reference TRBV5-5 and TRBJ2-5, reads DAGVTQSPTHLIKTRGQQVTLRCSPISGHKSVSWYQQVLGQGPQFIFQYYEKEERGRGNFPDRFSARQFPNYSSELNVNALLLGDSALYLCASGGNERRETQYFGPGTRLLVL.

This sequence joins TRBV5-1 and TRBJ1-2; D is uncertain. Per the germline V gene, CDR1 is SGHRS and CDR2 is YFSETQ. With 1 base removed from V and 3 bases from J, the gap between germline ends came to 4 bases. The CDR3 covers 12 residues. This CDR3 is CASSLNDYGYTF. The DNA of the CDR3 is TGCGCCAGCAGCTTGAACGACTATGGCTACACCTTC.

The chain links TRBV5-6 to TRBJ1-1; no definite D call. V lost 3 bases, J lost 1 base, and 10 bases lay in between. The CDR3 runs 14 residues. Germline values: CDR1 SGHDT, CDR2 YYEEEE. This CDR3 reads CASSYYITNTEAFF. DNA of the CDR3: TGTGCCAGCAGCTACTATATTACGAACACTGAAGCTTTCTTT.

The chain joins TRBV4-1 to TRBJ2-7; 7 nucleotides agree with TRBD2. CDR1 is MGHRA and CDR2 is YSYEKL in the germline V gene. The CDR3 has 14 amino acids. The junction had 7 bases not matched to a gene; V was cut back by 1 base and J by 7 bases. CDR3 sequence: CASSQGGGRWEQYF. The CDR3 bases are TGCGCCAGCAGCCAAGGCGGGGGACGATGGGAGCAGTACTTC.

The CDR3 DNA reads TGTGCCAGCAGGGGGACAGTGAACACTGAAGCTTTCTTT. It specifies CASRGTVNTEAFF. V usage is TRBV6-6 and J usage is TRBJ1-1; 7 positions match TRBD1. The germline gives CDR1 MNHNY, CDR2 SVGAGI (reference sequence). This CDR3 has 13 residues. With 6 bases clipped from V and 0 bases from J, the junction kept 1 base outside the gene matches.

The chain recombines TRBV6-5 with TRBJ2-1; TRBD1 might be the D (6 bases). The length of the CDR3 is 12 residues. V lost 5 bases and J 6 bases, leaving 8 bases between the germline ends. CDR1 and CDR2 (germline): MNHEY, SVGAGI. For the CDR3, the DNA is TGTGCCAGCAGTCCGGACAGCAATGAGCAGTTCTTC. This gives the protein CASSPDSNEQFF.

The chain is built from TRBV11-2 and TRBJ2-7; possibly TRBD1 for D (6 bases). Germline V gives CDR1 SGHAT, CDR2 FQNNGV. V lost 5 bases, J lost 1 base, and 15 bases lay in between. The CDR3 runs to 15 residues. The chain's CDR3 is CASSGVATGSYEQYF. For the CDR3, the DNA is TGTGCCAGCAGCGGGGTAGCGACAGGTTCCTACGAGCAGTACTTC. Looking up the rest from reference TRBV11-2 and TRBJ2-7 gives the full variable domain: EAGVAQSPRYKIIEKRQSVAFWCNPISGHATLYWYQQILGQGPKLLIQFQNNGVVDDSQLPKDRFSAERLKGVDSTLKIQPAKLEDSAVYLCASSGVATGSYEQYFGPGTRLTVT.

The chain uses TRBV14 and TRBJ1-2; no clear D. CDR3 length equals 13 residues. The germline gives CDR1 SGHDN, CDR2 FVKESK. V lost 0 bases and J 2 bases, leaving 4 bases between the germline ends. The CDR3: CASSQEQNYGYTF. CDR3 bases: TGTGCCAGCAGCCAAGAACAGAACTATGGCTACACCTTC.

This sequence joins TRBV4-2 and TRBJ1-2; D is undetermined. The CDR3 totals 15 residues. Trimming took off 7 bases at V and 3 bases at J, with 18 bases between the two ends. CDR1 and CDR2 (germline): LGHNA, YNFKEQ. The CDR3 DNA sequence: TGTGCCAGCACCCCTGGTGACAACACATACTATGGCTACACCTTC. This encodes CASTPGDNTYYGYTF.